This TCR beta chain comes out of a study of cytomegalovirus exposure and HLA in healthy donors. Notes on the study in general: For most TCR sequences rarity was the rule, although some public TCRs occurred in many donors. The investigators catalogued 160 or so TCR beta chains as cytomegalovirus-associated.

This clone was seen a single time. Its cognate antigen is unknown. PCR employed 60 Vbeta and 13 Jbeta primers. Measured with immunoSEQ multiplex PCR; TCRdb has only the in-frame clones, and not every one. The table records about 140,000 clones, 70% to 75% of them present only once. The sequenced sample consisted of PBMCs. This clonotype originated in a woman aged 40 to 49 in good health and CMV-seronegative.

The CDR3 region has the DNA TGCGCCAGCAGCTGGGCCCCAAACAATGAGCAGTTCTTC. Encoded protein: CASSWAPNNEQFF. This sequence joins TRBV5-1 and TRBJ2-1; D is ambiguous. There are 13 residues in the CDR3. Trimming took off 3 bases at V and 5 bases at J, with 9 bases between the two ends. The germline V gene has CDR1 SGHRS and CDR2 YFSETQ.